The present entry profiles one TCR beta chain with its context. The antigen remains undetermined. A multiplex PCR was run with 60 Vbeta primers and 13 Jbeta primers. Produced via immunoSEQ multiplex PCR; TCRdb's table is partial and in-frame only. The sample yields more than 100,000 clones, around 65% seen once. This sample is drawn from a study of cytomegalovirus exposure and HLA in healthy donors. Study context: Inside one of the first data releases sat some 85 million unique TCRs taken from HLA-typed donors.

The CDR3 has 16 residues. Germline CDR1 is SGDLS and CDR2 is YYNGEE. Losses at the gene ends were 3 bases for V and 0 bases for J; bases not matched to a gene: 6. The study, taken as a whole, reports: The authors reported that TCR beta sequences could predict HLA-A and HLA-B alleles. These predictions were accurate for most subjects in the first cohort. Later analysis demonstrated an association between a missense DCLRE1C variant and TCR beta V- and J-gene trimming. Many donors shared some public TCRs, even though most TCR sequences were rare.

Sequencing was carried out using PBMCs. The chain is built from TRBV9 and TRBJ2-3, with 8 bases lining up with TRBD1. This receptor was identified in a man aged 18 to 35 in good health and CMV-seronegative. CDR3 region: CASSAGQGQSTDTQYF. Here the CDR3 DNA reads TGTGCCAGCAGCGCAGGACAGGGACAAAGCACAGATACGCAGTATTTT.